The following is a TCR beta chain sequence with its context. The donors (healthy individuals) were bone marrow donors. PCR used 60 Vbeta primers and 13 Jbeta primers. In the study's own analysis: Around 80 million unique TCR beta chains, around 11 million of them shared, were counted by a later analysis. TCRdb's table, derived via immunoSEQ multiplex PCR, lists solely in-frame clones and lacks some. The V and J calls and clone size were taken over from that table, and D and trimming were inferred from the DNA. The table lists roughly 180,000 clones, around 80% of them singletons. These data belong to a study of cytomegalovirus exposure and HLA in healthy donors. Background on the study: There were fewer than 130 million unique TCR beta sequences, drawn from 200 million or so T cells, in an earlier analysis.

Germline V gene sequence: CDR1 SGHAT, CDR2 FQNNGV. The CDR3 covers 13 residues. Trimming removed 5 bases from V and 2 bases from J, with 10 bases in between. The V call is TRBV11-2, the J call TRBJ2-7, with no clear D. The clonotype originates from a woman aged 45-65 years in good health and CMV-seropositive. Sequencing was carried out using PBMCs. This CDR3 reads CASSELVTYEQYF. The CDR3 nucleotides read TGTGCCAGCAGCGAGTTGGTGACCTACGAGCAGTACTTC. The variable domain in full, completed from reference TRBV11-2 and TRBJ2-7, reads EAGVAQSPRYKIIEKRQSVAFWCNPISGHATLYWYQQILGQGPKLLIQFQNNGVVDDSQLPKDRFSAERLKGVDSTLKIQPAKLEDSAVYLCASSELVTYEQYFGPGTRLTVT.